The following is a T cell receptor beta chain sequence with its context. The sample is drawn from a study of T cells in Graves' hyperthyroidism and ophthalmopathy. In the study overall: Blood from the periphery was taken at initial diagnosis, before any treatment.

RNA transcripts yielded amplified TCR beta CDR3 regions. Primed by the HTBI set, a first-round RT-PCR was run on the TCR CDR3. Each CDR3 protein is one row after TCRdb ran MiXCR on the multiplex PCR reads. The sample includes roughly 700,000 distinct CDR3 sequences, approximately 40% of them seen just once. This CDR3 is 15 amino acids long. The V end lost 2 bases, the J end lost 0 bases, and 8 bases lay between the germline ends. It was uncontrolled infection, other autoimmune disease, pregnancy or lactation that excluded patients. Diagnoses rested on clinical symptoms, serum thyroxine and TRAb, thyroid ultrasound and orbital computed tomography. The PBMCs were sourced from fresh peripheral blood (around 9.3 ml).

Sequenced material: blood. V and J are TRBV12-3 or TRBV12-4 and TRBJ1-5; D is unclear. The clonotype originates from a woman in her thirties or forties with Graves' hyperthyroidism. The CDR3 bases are TGTGCCAGCAGTTTATGGCAGGATAGCAATCAGCCCCAGCATTTT. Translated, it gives CASSLWQDSNQPQHF.